The 18 T cell receptor beta chains presented below share a single source sample, sequenced in a study of neoadjuvant nivolumab and ipilimumab in lung cancer. The repertoire was sequenced with immunoSEQ multiplex PCR; TCRdb's copy has only in-frame clones and lacks some. The sample carries some 3,500 clones, roughly 76% recorded once. Specimen: peripheral blood, collected after neoadjuvant nivolumab, alone or with ipilimumab, at or shortly before surgery. All receptors come from an adult with non-small cell lung cancer.

This chain links TRBV10-3 with TRBJ2-1; TRBD2 matches at 14 bases. Germline assignment: CDR1 ENHRY and CDR2 SYGVKD. CDR3 length equals 16 residues. The trim removed 3 bases at V and 8 bases at J, leaving 6 bases unmatched. CDR3 loop: CAISDGTSGRRDEQFF. The CDR3 DNA sequence: TGTGCCATCAGTGATGGGACTAGCGGGAGAAGGGATGAGCAGTTCTTC.

The V call is TRBV5-6, the J call TRBJ1-6; D may be TRBD1 (6 bases). The germline V gene encodes CDR1 SGHDT and CDR2 YYEEEE. The germline V and J ends were trimmed by 3 bases and 7 bases, with 11 bases remaining between them. The CDR3 sequence is 14 residues long. The CDR3 loop is CASSSGHSNSPLHF. CDR3 coding DNA: TGTGCCAGCAGCTCGGGACACTCGAATTCACCCCTCCACTTT.

CDR3 sequence reads: CASSLQGLANYGYTF. In DNA form, the CDR3 reads TGTGCCAGCAGCCTACAGGGGCTTGCTAACTATGGCTACACCTTC. This sequence joins TRBV5-5 and TRBJ1-2; TRBD1 matches at 7 bases. The J segment lost 0 bases and the V segment lost 4 bases, leaving 6 bases of the junction unmatched. CDR1 is SGHKS, CDR2 YYEKEE, per germline (reference sequence). The CDR3 runs 15 residues.

The J gene is TRBJ2-1, the V gene TRBV11-2; no clear D gene. Germline CDR1 reads SGHAT; CDR2 reads FQNNGV. CDR3 size: 15 residues. V lost 2 bases, J lost 0 bases, and 8 bases lay in between. CDR3 residues: CASSLWVSSYNEQFF. In DNA, the CDR3 is TGTGCCAGCAGCTTATGGGTGAGCTCCTACAATGAGCAGTTCTTC.

This clone occurred once. The genes are TRBV7-2 and TRBJ2-4; TRBD1 matches at 8 bases. With V trimmed by 5 bases and J by 1 base, 13 bases remained unmatched. This CDR3 is 18 amino acids long. Germline assignment: CDR1 SGHTA and CDR2 FQGNSA. The CDR3 sequence is CASSPDRANLMAKNIQYF. DNA for the CDR3: TGTGCCAGCAGCCCGGACAGGGCTAATTTAATGGCCAAAAACATTCAGTACTTC.

Turning to this clone: The sample carries other DNA sequences with the same CDR3. The rearrangement uses TRBV5-1 and TRBJ1-4; TRBD1 matches 7 bases. CDR3 length: 15 residues. J was trimmed by 5 bases and V by 0 bases; bases with no gene match: 4. CDR1 and CDR2 (germline): SGHRS, YFSETQ. As DNA, the CDR3 is TGCGCCAGCAGCTTGGCTGGGGACAGAAATGAAAAACTGTTTTTT. Its protein is CASSLAGDRNEKLFF.

As to this clone: Germline and junction disagree at one end, which may indicate a read error. V gene TRBV7-2 combines with J gene TRBJ2-4; TRBD2 matches at 10 bases. This CDR3 spans 16 amino acids. Germline assignment: CDR1 SGHTA and CDR2 FQGNSA. The CDR3 DNA is TGTGCCAGCAGCCTAGCGGGAGTAGGGTCGGGAAACATTCAGTACTTC. Its protein product is CASSLAGVGSGNIQYF.

This chain links TRBV7-2 with TRBJ1-1; no definite D call. This CDR3 has 13 amino acids. The germline gives CDR1 SGHTA, CDR2 FQGNSA. V was shortened by 3 bases and J by 0 bases, with 5 bases between the two germline ends. The CDR3 sequence is CASSFSVNTEAFF. DNA for the CDR3: TGTGCCAGCAGCTTCAGTGTGAACACTGAAGCTTTCTTT.

The CDR3 sequence is CASSLGQGYGNTIYF. CDR3 sequence (DNA): TGTGCCAGCAGCTTAGGTCAAGGTTATGGAAACACCATATATTTT. The genes are TRBV7-3 and TRBJ1-3; D unclear. V shed 2 bases and J shed 3 bases, with 11 bases lying between them. CDR1 is SGHTA and CDR2 is FQGTGA in the germline V gene. This CDR3 is built from 15 residues.

The rearrangement joins TRBV7-9 to TRBJ2-3, with unresolved D. From germline, CDR1 is SEHNR and CDR2 FQNEAQ (reference sequence). V dropped 7 bases and J dropped 1 base, with 9 bases sitting between them. The CDR3 is made up of 13 amino acids. The CDR3: CASTVWGTDTQYF. Written as DNA, the CDR3 is TGTGCCAGCACGGTTTGGGGCACAGATACGCAGTATTTT.

This sequence joins TRBV14 and TRBJ1-4; possible D gene TRBD1, 6 bases. CDR3 length: 16 residues. Trimming stripped 0 bases from V and 11 bases from J, with 19 bases between. Germline CDR1 and CDR2: SGHDN and FVKESK. CDR3 amino acids: CASSQDLGTGPGKLFF. CDR3 nucleotides: TGTGCCAGCAGCCAAGATCTGGGAACAGGGCCCGGCAAACTGTTTTTT.

V is TRBV7-8 and J is TRBJ2-1; no clear D gene. The germline V and J ends were trimmed by 5 bases and 6 bases, with 11 bases remaining between them. CDR3 length: 13 amino acids. Germline loops: CDR1 SGHVS, CDR2 FQNEAQ. The CDR3 reads CASSARRLNEQFF. The CDR3 DNA reads TGTGCCAGCAGCGCGCGGCGACTCAATGAGCAGTTCTTC.

Here the CDR3 DNA reads TGTGCCAGCAGCCTGGGACAGGGTGGCCAGCCCCAGCATTTT. Protein sequence: CASSLGQGGQPQHF. The rearrangement uses TRBV5-6 and TRBJ1-5, with 9 nucleotides matching TRBD1. Trimming at V came to 4 bases and at J to 7 bases, leaving 6 bases not matched to a gene. Germline CDR1 reads SGHDT; CDR2 reads YYEEEE. There are 14 residues in the CDR3. The variable domain in full, completed from reference TRBV5-6 and TRBJ1-5, reads DAGVTQSPTHLIKTRGQQVTLRCSPKSGHDTVSWYQQALGQGPQFIFQYYEEEERQRGNFPDRFSGHQFPNYSSELNVNALLLGDSALYLCASSLGQGGQPQHFGDGTRLSIL.

The genes are TRBV4-3 and TRBJ2-7, with 9 nucleotides matching TRBD1. The CDR3 consists of 15 residues. V was pared by 2 bases and J by 6 bases, with 8 bases of the junction left unmatched. Germline V CDR1 and CDR2: LGHNA, YSLEER. The CDR3: CASSQLGTGTGEQYF. The CDR3 DNA follows: TGCGCCAGCAGCCAATTAGGGACAGGGACGGGCGAGCAGTACTTC.

V is TRBV30 and J is TRBJ1-1; D may be TRBD1 (6 bases). Germline lookup yields CDR1 GTSNPN and CDR2 SVGIG (reference sequence). V lost 3 bases, J lost 4 bases, and 18 bases lay in between. This CDR3 comprises 15 residues. In DNA form, the CDR3 reads TGTGCCTGGAGACGAACAGGGATCGGGGGCACTGAAGCTTTCTTT. Translation: CAWRRTGIGGTEAFF.

This clone appeared a few times. V usage is TRBV5-6 and J usage is TRBJ1-2; maybe TRBD1 (6 bases). V lost 0 bases and J lost 2, with 11 bases in between. CDR1 and CDR2 (germline): SGHDT, YYEEEE. This CDR3 contains 15 residues. CDR3 residues: CASSLVTGSNYGYTF. The CDR3 DNA is TGTGCCAGCAGCTTGGTCACAGGGTCAAACTATGGCTACACCTTC. Drawing the rest from reference TRBV5-6 and TRBJ1-2, the complete variable domain is DAGVTQSPTHLIKTRGQQVTLRCSPKSGHDTVSWYQQALGQGPQFIFQYYEEEERQRGNFPDRFSGHQFPNYSSELNVNALLLGDSALYLCASSLVTGSNYGYTFGSGTRLTVV.

The chain is built from TRBV5-6 and TRBJ1-1, with D tentatively TRBD1 (6 bases). Germline lookup yields CDR1 SGHDT and CDR2 YYEEEE. CDR3 length: 14 residues. Between the trimmed V and J ends, which lost 6 bases and 4 bases, there was a span of 16 bases. The CDR3 nucleotides read TGTGCCAGCACCGAACAGGGAATGGGCACTGAAGCTTTCTTT. Its translation is CASTEQGMGTEAFF.

V gene TRBV25-1 combines with J gene TRBJ2-7, with 11 bases aligning to TRBD2. CDR3 length equals 14 residues. Trimming at V came to 8 bases and at J to 2 bases, leaving 5 bases not matched to a gene. Germline CDR1 is MGHDK and CDR2 is SYGVNS. The CDR3 reads CASQKTSGTYEQYF. CDR3 nucleotides: TGTGCCAGCCAAAAGACTAGCGGGACCTACGAGCAGTACTTC.